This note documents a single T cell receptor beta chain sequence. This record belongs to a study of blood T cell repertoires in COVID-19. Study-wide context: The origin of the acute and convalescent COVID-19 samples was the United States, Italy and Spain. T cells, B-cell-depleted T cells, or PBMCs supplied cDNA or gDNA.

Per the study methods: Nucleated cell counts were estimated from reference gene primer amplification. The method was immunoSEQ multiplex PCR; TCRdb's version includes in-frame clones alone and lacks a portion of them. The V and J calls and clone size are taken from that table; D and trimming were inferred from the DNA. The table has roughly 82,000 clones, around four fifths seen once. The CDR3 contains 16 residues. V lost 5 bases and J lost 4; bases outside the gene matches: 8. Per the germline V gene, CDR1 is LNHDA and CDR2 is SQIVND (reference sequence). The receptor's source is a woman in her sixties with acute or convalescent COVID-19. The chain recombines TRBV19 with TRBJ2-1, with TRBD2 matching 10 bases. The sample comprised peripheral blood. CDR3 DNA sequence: TGTGCCAGTAGTCACCGCACTAGCGGGATGTACAATGAGCAGTTCTTC. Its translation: CASSHRTSGMYNEQFF.